This TCR beta chain is drawn from a study of regulatory T cells in long-lasting Graves disease. General study points: Gene preferences differed: TRBV28, TRBJ1-2, TRBJ2-5 in persistent cases. Persistent cases of Graves' showed reduced TCR diversity relative to newly diagnosed patients.

HTBI primers from iRepertoire and Arm-PCR of CDR3 regions yielded the TCR beta libraries. TCRdb independently ran MiXCR on the multiplex PCR reads; one entry per CDR3 protein. The sample has just over 600,000 distinct CDR3 sequences, 16% seen once. Germline V gives CDR1 GTSNPN, CDR2 SVGIG (reference sequence). The V and J ends lost 2 bases and 9 bases respectively, with 13 bases between them. The CDR3 has 12 residues. Time point here: newly diagnosed GD, antithyroid drugs for less than 3 months. With RNA extracted from PBMCs as input, the TCR library was made. Graves' disease diagnoses followed American Thyroid Association guidelines. This clonotype was picked up many times. Its antigen is unidentified. These data are also associated with another study on T cells in Graves' hyperthyroidism and ophthalmopathy.

The clonotype comes from a woman between 25 and 40 years old with Graves disease. The rearrangement uses TRBV30 and TRBJ1-2, with a tentative D call TRBD1 (5 bases). The sequenced sample was peripheral blood mononuclear cells (PBMCs), obtained at new diagnosis, from a patient treated with antithyroid drugs. The CDR3 nucleotides read TGTGCCTGGAGTTATGGGGGTATGAGCTACACCTTC. Translated: CAWSYGGMSYTF.